Listed here is a single T cell receptor beta chain. The antigen is unknown. The sample originates from a study of blood T cells in healthy people across ages. Whole-study findings and limits: Strongly correlated with naive T cell percentage was TCR beta diversity.

PBMCs were isolated at a quantity of at least 6.5 million per sample. The V and J ends lost 2 bases and 2 bases respectively, with 15 bases between them. Germline CDR1 LNHDA, CDR2 SQIVND (reference sequence). CDR3 length: 16 amino acids. A sample-barcoded 5' primer and a J-beta primer mix were used in a second PCR of roughly 6 to 11 cycles. TCRdb reprocessed the 5' RACE reads via MiXCR and lists one record per CDR3 protein. The sample shows about 620,000 distinct CDR3 sequences, around a fifth of them seen only once. The chain is built from TRBV19 and TRBJ2-5; possibly TRBD1 or TRBD2 for D (5 bases each). Sequenced input: blood. The clonotype was recovered from an older man in good health. This CDR3 is CASSILGTHRQETQYF. CDR3 nucleotide sequence: TGTGCCAGTAGTATATTAGGGACCCATCGACAAGAGACCCAGTACTTC. The full variable domain, its missing parts supplied by reference TRBV19 and TRBJ2-5, is DGGITQSPKYLFRKEGQNVTLSCEQNLNHDAMYWYRQDPGQGLRLIYYSQIVNDFQKGDIAEGYSVSREKKESFPLTVTSAQKNPTAFYLCASSILGTHRQETQYFGPGTRLLVL.